This TCR beta chain was profiled in a study of T-cell reconstitution after alpha-beta-depleted transplantation in children. Points from the study as a whole: Newly produced T cells mostly accounted for T-cell counts and diversity one year post-transplant. Several hundred expanded graft clones reportedly were the source of alpha-beta T cells about two months after transplant. There were some patients whose high TCRbeta diversity at day 60 came from surviving recipient T cells and thymic progenitors.

TCRbeta library construction was performed incorporating unique molecular identifiers. TCRdb independently ran MiXCR on the PCR reads; one entry per CDR3 protein. The table has approximately 230,000 distinct CDR3 sequences, about 24% seen once. J was trimmed by 7 bases and V by 2 bases; bases with no gene match: 4. The CDR3 length is 14 residues. Per germline, CDR1 SGHRS and CDR2 YFSETQ. About this clonotype itself: What it binds is unknown.

This clonotype was sampled from a female patient between 2 and 10 years old who had a stem cell transplant for congenital amegakaryocytic thrombocytopenia, so the T cells may come from the graft donor. V is TRBV5-1 and J is TRBJ2-7; 12 bases line up with TRBD2. The sequenced sample was PBMCs, mostly from graft donor cells, obtained 360 days after TCRalphabeta/CD19-depleted stem cell transplant. The CDR3 DNA reads TGCGCCAGCAGCTTCCTAGCGGGAGGGCTTGAGCAGTACTTC. Protein sequence: CASSFLAGGLEQYF.